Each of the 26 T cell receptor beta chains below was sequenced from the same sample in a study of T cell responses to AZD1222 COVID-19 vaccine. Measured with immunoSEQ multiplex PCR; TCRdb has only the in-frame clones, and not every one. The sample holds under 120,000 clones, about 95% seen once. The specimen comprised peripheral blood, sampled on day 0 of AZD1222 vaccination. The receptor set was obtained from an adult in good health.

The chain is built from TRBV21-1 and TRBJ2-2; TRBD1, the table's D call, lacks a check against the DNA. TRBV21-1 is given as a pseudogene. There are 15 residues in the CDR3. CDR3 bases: TGTGCCAGCAGATCCCGGGACACGAACACCGGGGAGCTGTTTTTT. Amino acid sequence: CASRSRDTNTGELFF.

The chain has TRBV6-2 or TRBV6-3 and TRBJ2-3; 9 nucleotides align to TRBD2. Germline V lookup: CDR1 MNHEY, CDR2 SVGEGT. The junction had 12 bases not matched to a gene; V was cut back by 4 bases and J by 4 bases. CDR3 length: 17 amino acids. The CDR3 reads CASSSREAGGPSDTQYF. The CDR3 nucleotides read TGTGCCAGCAGTTCCCGGGAAGCGGGGGGCCCATCAGATACGCAGTATTTT.

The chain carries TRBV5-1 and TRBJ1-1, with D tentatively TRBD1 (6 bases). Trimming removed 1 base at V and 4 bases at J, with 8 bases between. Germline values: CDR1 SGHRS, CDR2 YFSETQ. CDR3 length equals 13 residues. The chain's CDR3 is CASSLLQGTEAFF. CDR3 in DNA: TGCGCCAGCAGCTTGTTACAGGGCACTGAAGCTTTCTTT.

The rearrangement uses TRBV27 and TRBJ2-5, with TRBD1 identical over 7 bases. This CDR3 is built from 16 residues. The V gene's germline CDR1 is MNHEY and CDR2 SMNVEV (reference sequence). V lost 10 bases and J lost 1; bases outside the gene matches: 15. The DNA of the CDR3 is TGTGCCACCGCCTGGGACAGAAAACACTCCCAAGAGACCCAGTACTTC. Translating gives CATAWDRKHSQETQYF.

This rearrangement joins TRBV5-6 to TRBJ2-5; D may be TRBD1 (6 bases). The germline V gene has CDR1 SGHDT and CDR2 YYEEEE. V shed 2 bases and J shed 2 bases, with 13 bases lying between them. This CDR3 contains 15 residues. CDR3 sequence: CASSLWTEMQETQYF. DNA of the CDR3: TGTGCCAGCAGCTTATGGACAGAGATGCAAGAGACCCAGTACTTC. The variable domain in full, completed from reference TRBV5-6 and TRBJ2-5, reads DAGVTQSPTHLIKTRGQQVTLRCSPKSGHDTVSWYQQALGQGPQFIFQYYEEEERQRGNFPDRFSGHQFPNYSSELNVNALLLGDSALYLCASSLWTEMQETQYFGPGTRLLVL.

The CDR3 protein is CASILNTEAFF. CDR3 in DNA: TGTGCCAGCATCCTTAACACTGAAGCTTTCTTT. This chain links TRBV28 with TRBJ1-1; D not resolved. The CDR3 spans 11 residues. Trimming took off 7 bases at V and 2 bases at J, with 5 bases between the two ends. Germline CDR1 is MDHEN and CDR2 is SYDVKM.

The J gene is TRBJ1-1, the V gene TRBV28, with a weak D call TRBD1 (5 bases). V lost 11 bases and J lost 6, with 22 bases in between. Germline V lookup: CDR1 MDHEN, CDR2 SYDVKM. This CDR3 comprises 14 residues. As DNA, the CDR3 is TGTGCCCTAAGGAGAGGCCTAGGGGTAGCTGAAGCTTTCTTT. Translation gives CALRRGLGVAEAFF.

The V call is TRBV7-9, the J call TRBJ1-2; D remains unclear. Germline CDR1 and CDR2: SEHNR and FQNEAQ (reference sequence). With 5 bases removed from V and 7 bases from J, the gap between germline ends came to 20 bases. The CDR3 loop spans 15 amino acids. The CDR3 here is CASSTTKWTNPGYTF. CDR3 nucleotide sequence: TGTGCCAGCAGCACCACAAAATGGACTAACCCTGGCTACACCTTC.

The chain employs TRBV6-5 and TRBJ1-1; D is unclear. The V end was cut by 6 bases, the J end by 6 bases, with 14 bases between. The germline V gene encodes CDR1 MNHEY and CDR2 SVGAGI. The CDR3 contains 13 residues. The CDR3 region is CASSLNNFAEAFF. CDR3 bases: TGTGCCAGCAGCCTTAATAATTTCGCTGAAGCTTTCTTT.

The CDR3 sequence is CASSLAVRTSGGQETQYF. CDR3 nucleotides: TGTGCCAGCAGCTTAGCTGTCCGTACGAGTGGAGGGCAAGAGACCCAGTACTTC. The chain uses TRBV7-9 and TRBJ2-5; weak D call: TRBD2 (6 bases). V was cut by 0 bases and J by 2 bases, with 19 bases left in between. The length of the CDR3 is 18 residues. Per the germline V gene, CDR1 is SEHNR and CDR2 is FQNEAQ (reference sequence). The complete variable domain, with remaining parts taken from reference TRBV7-9 and TRBJ2-5, reads DTGVSQNPRHKITKRGQNVTFRCDPISEHNRLYWYRQTLGQGPEFLTYFQNEAQLEKSRLLSDRFSAERPKGSFSTLEIQRTEQGDSAMYLCASSLAVRTSGGQETQYFGPGTRLLVL.

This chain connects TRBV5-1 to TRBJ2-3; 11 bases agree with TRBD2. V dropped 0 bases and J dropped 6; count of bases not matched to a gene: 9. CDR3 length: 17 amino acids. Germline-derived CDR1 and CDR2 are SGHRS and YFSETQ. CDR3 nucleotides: TGCGCCAGCAGCTTGGACGGCGGACTAGCGGGTCTGGATACGCAGTATTTT. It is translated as CASSLDGGLAGLDTQYF. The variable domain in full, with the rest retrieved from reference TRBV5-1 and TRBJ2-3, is KAGVTQTPRYLIKTRGQQVTLSCSPISGHRSVSWYQQTPGQGLQFLFEYFSETQRNKGNFPGRFSGRQFSNSRSEMNVSTLELGDSALYLCASSLDGGLAGLDTQYFGPGTRLTVL.

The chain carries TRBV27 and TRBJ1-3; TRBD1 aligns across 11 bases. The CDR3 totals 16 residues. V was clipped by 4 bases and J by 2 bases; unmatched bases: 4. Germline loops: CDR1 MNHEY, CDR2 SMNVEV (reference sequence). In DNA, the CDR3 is TGTGCCAGCAGTTCATGGACAGGGGGCCCTGGAAACACCATATATTTT. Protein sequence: CASSSWTGGPGNTIYF.

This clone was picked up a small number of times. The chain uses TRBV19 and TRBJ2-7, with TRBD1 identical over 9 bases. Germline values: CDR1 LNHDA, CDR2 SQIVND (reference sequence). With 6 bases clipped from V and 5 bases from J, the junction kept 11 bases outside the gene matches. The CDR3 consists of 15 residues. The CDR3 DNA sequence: TGTGCCAGTAGGACCCGGGACAGGGTAGTAGACGAGCAGTACTTC. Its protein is CASRTRDRVVDEQYF.

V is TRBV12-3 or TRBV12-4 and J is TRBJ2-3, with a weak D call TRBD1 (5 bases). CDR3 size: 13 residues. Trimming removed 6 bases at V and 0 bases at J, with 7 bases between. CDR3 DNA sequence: TGTGCCAGCAGGGACACCAGCACAGATACGCAGTATTTT. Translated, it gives CASRDTSTDTQYF.

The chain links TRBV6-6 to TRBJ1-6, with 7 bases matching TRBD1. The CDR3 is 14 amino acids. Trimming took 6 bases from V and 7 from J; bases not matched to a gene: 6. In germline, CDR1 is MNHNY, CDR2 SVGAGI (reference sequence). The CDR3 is CASRPTGTNSPLHF. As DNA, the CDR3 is TGTGCCAGCAGGCCGACAGGGACGAATTCACCCCTCCACTTT.

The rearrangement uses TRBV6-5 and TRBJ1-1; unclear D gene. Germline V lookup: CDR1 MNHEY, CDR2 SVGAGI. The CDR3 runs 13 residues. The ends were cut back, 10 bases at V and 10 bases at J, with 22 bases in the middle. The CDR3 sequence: CATVDPAAVGAFF. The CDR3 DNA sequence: TGTGCCACAGTAGACCCAGCAGCCGTCGGAGCTTTCTTT.

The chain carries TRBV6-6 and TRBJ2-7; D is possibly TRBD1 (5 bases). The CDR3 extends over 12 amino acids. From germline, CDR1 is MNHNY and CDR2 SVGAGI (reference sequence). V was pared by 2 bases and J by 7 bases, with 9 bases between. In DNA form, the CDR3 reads TGTGCCAGCAGTTACCCGAACAGGGAGCAGTACTTC. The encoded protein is CASSYPNREQYF.

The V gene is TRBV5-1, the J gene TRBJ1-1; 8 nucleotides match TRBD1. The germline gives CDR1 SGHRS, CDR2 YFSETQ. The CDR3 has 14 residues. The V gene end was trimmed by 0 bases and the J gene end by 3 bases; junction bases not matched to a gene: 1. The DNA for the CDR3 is TGCGCCAGCAGCTTGGGACAGGGGTACACTGAAGCTTTCTTT. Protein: CASSLGQGYTEAFF.

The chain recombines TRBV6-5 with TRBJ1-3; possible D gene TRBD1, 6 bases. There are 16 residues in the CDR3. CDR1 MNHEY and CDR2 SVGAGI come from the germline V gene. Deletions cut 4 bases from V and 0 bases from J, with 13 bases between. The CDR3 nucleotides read TGTGCCAGCAGTTCGGGGGGGGCTAGCTCTGGAAACACCATATATTTT. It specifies CASSSGGASSGNTIYF.

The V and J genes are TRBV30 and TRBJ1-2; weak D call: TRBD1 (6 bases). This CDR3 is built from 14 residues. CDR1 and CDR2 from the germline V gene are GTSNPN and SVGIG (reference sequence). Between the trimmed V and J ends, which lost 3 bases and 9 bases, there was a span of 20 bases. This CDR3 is CAWSGGGGDLSYTF. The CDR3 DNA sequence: TGTGCCTGGAGCGGGGGGGGCGGAGACCTGAGCTACACCTTC.

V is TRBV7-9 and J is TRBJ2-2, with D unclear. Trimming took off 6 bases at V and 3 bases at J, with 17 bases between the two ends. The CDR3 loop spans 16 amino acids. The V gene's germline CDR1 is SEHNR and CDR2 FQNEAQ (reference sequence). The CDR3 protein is CASRQTKNRDTGELFF. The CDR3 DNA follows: TGTGCCAGCAGACAAACCAAGAATCGGGACACCGGGGAGCTGTTTTTT.

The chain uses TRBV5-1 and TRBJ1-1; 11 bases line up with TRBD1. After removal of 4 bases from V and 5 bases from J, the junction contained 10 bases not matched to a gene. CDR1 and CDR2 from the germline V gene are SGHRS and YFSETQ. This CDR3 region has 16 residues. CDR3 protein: CASSPYPGQGETEAFF. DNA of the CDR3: TGCGCCAGCAGCCCATACCCGGGACAGGGGGAGACTGAAGCTTTCTTT.

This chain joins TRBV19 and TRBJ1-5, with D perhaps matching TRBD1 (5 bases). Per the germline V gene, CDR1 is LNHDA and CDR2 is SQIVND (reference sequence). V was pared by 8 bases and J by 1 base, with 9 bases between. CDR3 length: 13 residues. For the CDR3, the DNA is TGTGCCAGTGCCGGACAAAGCAATCAGCCCCAGCATTTT. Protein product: CASAGQSNQPQHF.

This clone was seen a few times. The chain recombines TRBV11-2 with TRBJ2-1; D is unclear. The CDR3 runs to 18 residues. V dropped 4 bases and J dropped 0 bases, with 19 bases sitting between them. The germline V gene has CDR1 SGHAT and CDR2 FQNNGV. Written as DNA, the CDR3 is TGTGCCAGCAGCTCCAGACCATTGACCGCGAGCTCCTACAATGAGCAGTTCTTC. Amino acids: CASSSRPLTASSYNEQFF.

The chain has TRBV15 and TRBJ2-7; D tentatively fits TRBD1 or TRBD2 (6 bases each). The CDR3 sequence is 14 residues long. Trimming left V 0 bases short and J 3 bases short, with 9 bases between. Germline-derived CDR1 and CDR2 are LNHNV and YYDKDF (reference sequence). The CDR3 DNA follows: TGTGCCACCAGCAGAGATGGGGGGCTCTACGAGCAGTACTTC. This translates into CATSRDGGLYEQYF.

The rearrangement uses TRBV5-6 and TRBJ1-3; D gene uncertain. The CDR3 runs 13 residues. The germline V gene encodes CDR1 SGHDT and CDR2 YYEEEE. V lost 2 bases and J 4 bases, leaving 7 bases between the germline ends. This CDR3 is CASSFSRGNTIYF. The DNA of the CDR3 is TGTGCCAGCAGCTTTTCTCGGGGAAACACCATATATTTT. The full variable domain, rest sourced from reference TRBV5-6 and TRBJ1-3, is DAGVTQSPTHLIKTRGQQVTLRCSPKSGHDTVSWYQQALGQGPQFIFQYYEEEERQRGNFPDRFSGHQFPNYSSELNVNALLLGDSALYLCASSFSRGNTIYFGEGSWLTVV.